Below, 6 T cell receptor beta chains from the same sample are listed, as sequenced in a study of metastatic and nonmetastatic thyroid tumors. Thyroid surgery took place with no prior treatment in any patient. With MiXCR, TCRdb called clones anew from the PCR reads. The sample carries about 14,000 clones, approximately 30% recorded once. Sequencing was performed on tumor tissue. These receptors all come from a female donor with papillary thyroid cancer or a benign thyroid nodule (not recorded which). Some clones in this sample may be carry-over from other donors' samples.

This clone showed up many times. The rearrangement links TRBV10-3 to TRBJ1-5; D unclear. Germline V lookup: CDR1 ENHRY, CDR2 SYGVKD. The CDR3 has 15 residues. V was shortened by 6 bases and J by 0 bases, with 12 bases between the two germline ends. This chain's CDR3 is CAISKEIGSNQPQHF. For the CDR3, the DNA is TGTGCCATCAGCAAGGAAATAGGTAGCAATCAGCCCCAGCATTTT.

In its sample, this clone ranks as medium-sized (0.01 to 0.1%). V gene TRBV5-1 combines with J gene TRBJ2-5; 9 bases agree with TRBD1. The V gene's germline CDR1 is SGHRS and CDR2 YFSETQ. V lost 4 bases to trimming and J lost 3 bases; unmatched junction nucleotides: 10. This CDR3 comprises 16 residues. CDR3 residues: CASSPGIQGAKETQYF. In DNA, the CDR3 is TGCGCCAGCAGCCCCGGGATACAGGGGGCTAAAGAGACCCAGTACTTC.

The chain is built from TRBV11-1 and TRBJ2-7; 14 nucleotides match TRBD2. J was trimmed by 2 bases and V by 5 bases; bases with no gene match: 8. CDR3 length: 17 amino acids. Germline assignment: CDR1 SGHAT and CDR2 FQDESV (reference sequence). The CDR3 is CASSLSGLAGDPYEQYF. In DNA, the CDR3 is TGTGCCAGCAGCCTCTCGGGACTAGCGGGAGACCCCTACGAGCAGTACTTC. The entire variable domain, with the rest obtained from reference TRBV11-1 and TRBJ2-7, is as follows: EAEVAQSPRYKITEKSQAVAFWCDPISGHATLYWYRQILGQGPELLVQFQDESVVDDSQLPKDRFSAERLKGVDSTLKIQPAELGDSAMYLCASSLSGLAGDPYEQYFGPGTRLTVT.

This clone was detected many times. This chain joins TRBV6-1 and TRBJ1-6; D is unclear. Germline V CDR1 and CDR2: MNHNS, SASEGT. The CDR3 has 15 residues. V was pared by 0 bases and J by 2 bases, with 5 bases between. CDR3 coding DNA: TGTGCCAGCAGTGAAGCCAGTCCCTATAATTCACCCCTCCACTTT. Translating gives CASSEASPYNSPLHF.

This clone has at least ten counts. The V and J genes are TRBV20-1 and TRBJ1-1; D is undetermined. Germline CDR1 is DFQATT and CDR2 is SNEGSKA (reference sequence). V was shortened by 2 bases and J by 1 base, with 11 bases between the two germline ends. There are 14 residues in the CDR3. The CDR3 DNA sequence: TGCAGTGCTAGACCAAGTTTGGGGAACACTGAAGCTTTCTTT. Its protein is CSARPSLGNTEAFF.

In DNA, the CDR3 is TGCGCCAGCAGCTTGGGCCACCTGACGGGAGGTGGCTATGGCTACACCTTC. This translates into CASSLGHLTGGGYGYTF. This chain links TRBV5-1 with TRBJ1-2; D unclear. From germline, CDR1 is SGHRS and CDR2 YFSETQ. V shed 0 bases and J shed 4 bases, with 19 bases lying between them. The CDR3 totals 17 residues.